These 20 T cell receptor beta chains originate from one sample sequenced in a study of response to subunit inactivated influenza vaccine. TCRdb ran MiXCR on the RT-PCR reads and lists one entry per CDR3 protein. Here the sample spans 500,000 to 550,000 distinct CDR3 sequences, around 7.9% being singletons. The source was PBMCs from blood, collected about 24 months after vaccination. These receptors were obtained from a man aged 50 to 69 who received an inactivated influenza vaccine.

The rearrangement uses TRBV5-8 and TRBJ1-3; the D is unclear. V dropped 0 bases and J dropped 8 bases, with 9 bases sitting between them. Germline CDR1 SGHTS, CDR2 YDEGEE. The CDR3 runs 13 residues. CDR3 in DNA: TGTGCCAGCAGCTTGGAAGGGAGAGACACCATATATTTT. It codes for CASSLEGRDTIYF.

The chain employs TRBV7-9 and TRBJ2-5; 11 nucleotides match TRBD2. V gave up 5 bases and J gave up 5 bases; unmatched junction bases: 10. Germline V gene sequence: CDR1 SEHNR, CDR2 FQNEAQ (reference sequence). The CDR3 is 16 amino acids. Written as DNA, the CDR3 is TGTGCCAGCAGCCCAAGGGGACTAGCGGTCCGGGAGACCCAGTACTTC. Its translation is CASSPRGLAVRETQYF.

CDR3 sequence: CASSPPGGSYNEQFF. CDR3 DNA: TGTGCCAGCTCACCCCCAGGGGGGTCCTACAATGAGCAGTTCTTC. This chain uses TRBV18 with TRBJ2-1, with D maybe TRBD1 (7 bases). The CDR3 is 15 amino acids. Germline lookup yields CDR1 KGHSH and CDR2 LQKENI. Trimming removed 3 bases from V and 1 base from J, with 10 bases in between.

This clonotype has a handful of counts. This chain joins TRBV30 and TRBJ1-5; D is uncertain. The CDR3 is 15 residues long. Germline-derived CDR1 and CDR2 are GTSNPN and SVGIG (reference sequence). V gave up 1 base and J gave up 6 bases, with 16 bases separating them. CDR3 region: CAWSGGGVFGQPQHF. For the CDR3, the DNA is TGTGCCTGGAGTGGGGGAGGAGTATTTGGTCAGCCCCAGCATTTT.

The chain couples TRBV28 to TRBJ1-2; D possibly corresponds to TRBD1 (6 bases). The CDR3 has 11 residues. Per the germline V gene, CDR1 is MDHEN and CDR2 is SYDVKM. The CDR3 region is CGTGLNYGYTF. The DNA for the CDR3 is TGTGGAACAGGGCTAAACTATGGCTACACCTTC.

This clonotype was counted many times. The genes are TRBV2 and TRBJ2-7, with 9 bases identical to TRBD2. This CDR3 is 13 amino acids long. V lost 8 bases and J lost 3; bases outside the gene matches: 5. The germline CDR1 and CDR2 sequences are SNHLY and FYNNEI. CDR3 sequence reads: CASSSSGNYEQYF. The CDR3 bases are TGTGCCAGCTCATCTAGCGGGAACTACGAGCAGTACTTC. Supplemented by reference TRBV2 and TRBJ2-7, the full variable domain reads EPEVTQTPSHQVTQMGQEVILRCVPISNHLYFYWYRQILGQKVEFLVSFYNNEISEKSEIFDDQFSVERPDGSNFTLKIRSTKLEDSAMYFCASSSSGNYEQYFGPGTRLTVT.

In this sample, this clonotype turned up a few times. The chain links TRBV20-1 to TRBJ1-4, with D possibly TRBD1 on 6 matching bases. The V gene lost 6 bases and the J gene lost 8 bases, with 13 bases spanning the gap. CDR3 size: 12 residues. Germline V gene sequence: CDR1 DFQATT, CDR2 SNEGSKA (reference sequence). This CDR3 is CSAFGGEEKLFF. The CDR3 DNA sequence: TGCAGTGCCTTTGGGGGCGAGGAAAAACTGTTTTTT.

This clonotype has a handful of counts. This chain links TRBV12-3 or TRBV12-4 with TRBJ1-4; 7 nucleotides align to TRBD1. This CDR3 is built from 15 residues. After removal of 6 bases from V and 8 bases from J, the junction contained 12 bases not matched to a gene. CDR3 amino acids: CASSPGGGYREKLFF. DNA for the CDR3: TGTGCCAGCAGCCCTGGAGGGGGCTATCGGGAAAAACTGTTTTTT.

The rearrangement uses TRBV5-1 and TRBJ2-5; D is unclear. V lost 4 bases and J 4 bases, leaving 11 bases between the germline ends. Germline V gives CDR1 SGHRS, CDR2 YFSETQ. The CDR3 is 13 residues long. CDR3 DNA sequence: TGCGCCAGCAGCCCTGAAGGACGAGAGACCCAGTACTTC. Encoded protein: CASSPEGRETQYF.

This clonotype has just a few counts. The J gene is TRBJ1-1, the V gene TRBV7-2; tentative D call: TRBD1 (6 bases). V was shortened by 4 bases and J by 4 bases, with 16 bases between the two germline ends. This CDR3 is built from 15 residues. Germline CDR1 SGHTA, CDR2 FQGNSA. CDR3 protein: CASSYGGGWPTEAFF. Written as DNA, the CDR3 is TGTGCCAGCAGCTATGGGGGCGGGTGGCCCACTGAAGCTTTCTTT.

The sample holds a few counts of this clonotype. The gene calls are TRBV12-3 or TRBV12-4 and TRBJ2-1, with D maybe TRBD2 (5 bases). This CDR3 has 12 residues. The V end lost 3 bases, the J end lost 8 bases, and 8 bases lay between the germline ends. The CDR3 loop is CASSLTNYEQFF. The CDR3 DNA sequence: TGTGCCAGCAGTTTGACTAATTATGAGCAGTTCTTC.

This clonotype was counted between two and nine times. This chain links TRBV3-1 with TRBJ1-1, with 7 bases lining up with TRBD1. V shed 4 bases and J 2 bases; nucleotides not matched to a gene: 4. CDR1 is LGHDT, CDR2 YNNKEL, per germline (reference sequence). The CDR3 totals 14 residues. CDR3 nucleotide sequence: TGTGCCAGCAGCCCCCACAGGGGTAACACTGAAGCTTTCTTT. This codes for CASSPHRGNTEAFF.

V and J are TRBV11-3 and TRBJ2-2, with D maybe TRBD1 (7 bases). This CDR3 is built from 15 residues. Trimming stripped 8 bases from V and 4 bases from J, with 17 bases between. The germline V gene encodes CDR1 SGHNT and CDR2 YENEEA. This chain's CDR3 is CASSAPGGGTGELFF. The CDR3 DNA sequence: TGTGCCAGCTCTGCCCCAGGGGGAGGCACCGGGGAGCTGTTTTTT.

This clonotype was detected ten times or more. The V gene is TRBV27, the J gene TRBJ2-7; D not resolved. This CDR3 region has 15 residues. The germline gives CDR1 MNHEY, CDR2 SMNVEV (reference sequence). V shed 8 bases and J shed 2 bases, with 19 bases lying between them. Here the CDR3 reads CASCPGLPAAYEQYF. In DNA form, the CDR3 reads TGTGCCAGCTGCCCTGGATTGCCGGCAGCCTACGAGCAGTACTTC.

This clonotype is medium-sized. This sequence joins TRBV14 and TRBJ2-7, with 10 bases identical to TRBD2. Germline V gene data show CDR1 as SGHDN and CDR2 as FVKESK. Germline trimming cut 4 bases from V and 2 bases from J; bases unmatched to any gene: 8. CDR3 length: 16 amino acids. CDR3 sequence (DNA): TGTGCCAGCAGCCGTGACCGACTAGCGGGTACCTACGAGCAGTACTTC. This gives the protein CASSRDRLAGTYEQYF. Supplemented by reference TRBV14 and TRBJ2-7, the full variable domain reads EAGVTQFPSHSVIEKGQTVTLRCDPISGHDNLYWYRRVMGKEIKFLLHFVKESKQDESGMPNNRFLAERTGGTYSTLKVQPAELEDSGVYFCASSRDRLAGTYEQYFGPGTRLTVT.

This clonotype was observed at least ten times. The V call is TRBV18, the J call TRBJ2-5; possibly TRBD1 for D (6 bases). V was trimmed by 3 bases and J by 4 bases, leaving 12 bases between them. Germline values: CDR1 KGHSH, CDR2 LQKENI. This CDR3 has 14 amino acids. This chain's CDR3 is CASSPSRGGETQYF. In DNA form, the CDR3 reads TGTGCCAGCTCACCTTCCAGGGGCGGAGAGACCCAGTACTTC.

There are a few counts of this clonotype. The chain is built from TRBV29-1 and TRBJ1-4; 7 bases fit TRBD1. Germline V gene data show CDR1 as SQVTM and CDR2 as ANQGSEA. The CDR3 runs to 13 residues. Trimming took 5 bases from V and 7 from J; bases not matched to a gene: 7. CDR3 coding DNA: TGCAGCGTTTTACAGGGGATTGGTGAAAAACTGTTTTTT. Protein product: CSVLQGIGEKLFF.

This clonotype was found many times. This chain joins TRBV5-1 and TRBJ2-3, with D possibly being TRBD2 (6 bases). Germline assignment: CDR1 SGHRS and CDR2 YFSETQ. The CDR3 has 15 amino acids. V was trimmed by 3 bases and J by 2 bases, leaving 13 bases between them. The CDR3 bases are TGCGCCAGCAGCTGGGGACTTAAGCCCACAGATACGCAGTATTTT. This gives the protein CASSWGLKPTDTQYF.

The V call is TRBV7-2, the J call TRBJ1-4; D gene unclear. Germline CDR1 and CDR2: SGHTA and FQGNSA. The V end lost 3 bases, the J end lost 5 bases, and 10 bases lay between the germline ends. This CDR3 contains 14 residues. CDR3: CASSLAGNNEKLFF. The CDR3 bases are TGTGCCAGCAGCTTGGCCGGGAACAATGAAAAACTGTTTTTT.

This clonotype was counted between two and nine times. The chain employs TRBV7-2 and TRBJ2-1; D is unresolved. V was cut by 5 bases and J by 1 base, with 12 bases left in between. This CDR3 is 15 amino acids long. Looked up from germline, CDR1 is SGHTA and CDR2 is FQGNSA. In DNA, the CDR3 is TGTGCCAGCAGCCTGGGGTTTGGGTCCTACAATGAGCAGTTCTTC. Amino acid sequence: CASSLGFGSYNEQFF.